The following is a T cell receptor (beta chain) sequence with its context. The sample is drawn from a study of beta chain features in type 1 diabetes. V dropped 1 base and J dropped 9 bases, with 20 bases sitting between them. This CDR3 is 16 amino acids long. Germline CDR1 and CDR2: SGDLS and YYNGEE. Isolated RNA was reverse transcribed in full, so expressed TCRB transcripts were sequenced. TCRdb keeps only in-frame clones here, not all; method: immunoSEQ multiplex PCR. The top ten clones hold under 5% of a sample with some 250,000 clones, about 26% of them seen once. This chain links TRBV9 with TRBJ2-4; D possibly matches TRBD1 or TRBD2 (7 bases each). Sequenced: central memory CD4+ T cells from blood. The receptor was derived from a man younger than 45 in good health. Here the CDR3 DNA reads TGTGCCAGCAGCGTAACAAGCGGGACAGTCCTTAGCATTCAGTACTTC. Translation: CASSVTSGTVLSIQYF.